Each of the 10 T cell receptor beta chains below was sequenced from the same sample in a study of cytomegalovirus exposure and HLA in healthy donors. It was with 60 Vbeta and 13 Jbeta primers that the PCR ran. Profiled with immunoSEQ multiplex PCR; TCRdb holds only in-frame clones, not every one. The sample holds some 220,000 clones, around nine tenths seen once. The sequencing sample was made of PBMCs. These receptor sequences come from a woman aged 18-35 years in good health and CMV-seronegative.

This chain connects TRBV11-2 to TRBJ1-2; tentative D call: TRBD1 (5 bases). Germline-derived CDR1 and CDR2 are SGHAT and FQNNGV. The V end lost 5 bases, the J end lost 2 bases, and 15 bases lay between the germline ends. The CDR3 has 15 amino acids. The CDR3 DNA follows: TGTGCCAGCAGCCAAATAGGACACCAGAACTATGGCTACACCTTC. It translates to CASSQIGHQNYGYTF. Full variable domain (rest looked up from reference TRBV11-2 and TRBJ1-2): EAGVAQSPRYKIIEKRQSVAFWCNPISGHATLYWYQQILGQGPKLLIQFQNNGVVDDSQLPKDRFSAERLKGVDSTLKIQPAKLEDSAVYLCASSQIGHQNYGYTFGSGTRLTVV.

This rearrangement joins TRBV11-2 to TRBJ2-1, with 9 bases that match TRBD2. Germline trimming cut 1 base from V and 4 bases from J; bases unmatched to any gene: 8. The CDR3 totals 17 residues. CDR1 and CDR2 (germline): SGHAT, FQNNGV. CDR3 in DNA: TGTGCCAGCAGCTTAGGAGCGGGAGGAGAGGGATACAATGAGCAGTTCTTC. Its translation: CASSLGAGGEGYNEQFF.

This chain uses TRBV4-1 with TRBJ2-3; 8 nucleotides agree with TRBD2. Per the germline V gene, CDR1 is MGHRA and CDR2 is YSYEKL. The CDR3 contains 16 residues. J lost 2 bases, V lost 4 bases, and 8 bases had no gene match. CDR3 coding DNA: TGCGCCAGCAGCCGGGACGGAGCGGGGGTCACAGATACGCAGTATTTT. The encoded protein is CASSRDGAGVTDTQYF.

The rearrangement uses TRBV5-6 and TRBJ2-3; 9 bases agree with TRBD2. The germline gives CDR1 SGHDT, CDR2 YYEEEE. This CDR3 contains 17 residues. Trimming at V came to 1 base and at J to 5 bases, leaving 11 bases not matched to a gene. CDR3 loop: CASSLNVRLREGDTQYF. Written as DNA, the CDR3 is TGTGCCAGCAGCTTGAACGTACGTTTGCGGGAGGGAGATACGCAGTATTTT. Variable domain in full (rest from reference TRBV5-6 and TRBJ2-3): DAGVTQSPTHLIKTRGQQVTLRCSPKSGHDTVSWYQQALGQGPQFIFQYYEEEERQRGNFPDRFSGHQFPNYSSELNVNALLLGDSALYLCASSLNVRLREGDTQYFGPGTRLTVL.

The rearrangement links TRBV21-1 to TRBJ1-2; the table assigns TRBD1, which was not confirmed against the DNA. TRBV21-1 is designated a pseudogene. The CDR3 is made up of 17 amino acids. The CDR3 loop reads CASSSRDRGTTNYGYTF. CDR3 in DNA: TGTGCCAGCAGCTCTAGGGACAGGGGGACCACTAACTATGGCTACACCTTC.

In the case of this clone: The identical CDR3 is also encoded by other nucleotide sequences in the sample. This sequence joins TRBV5-1 and TRBJ2-3, with D unresolved. Deletions cut 0 bases from V and 0 bases from J, with 5 bases between. The CDR3 is made up of 14 amino acids. Germline loops: CDR1 SGHRS, CDR2 YFSETQ. The CDR3 region is CASSLGQSTDTQYF. The CDR3 nucleotides are TGCGCCAGCAGCTTGGGGCAGAGCACAGATACGCAGTATTTT.

Points on this clone: Within the sample, other DNA sequences also encode this same CDR3. The chain carries TRBV5-1 and TRBJ2-1; D possibly corresponds to TRBD2 (5 bases). Trimming pared 0 bases from V and 0 bases from J, leaving 10 bases between. The CDR3 is made up of 16 amino acids. Per the germline V gene, CDR1 is SGHRS and CDR2 is YFSETQ. CDR3 in amino acids: CASSLGGPSSYNEQFF. For the CDR3, the DNA is TGCGCCAGCAGCTTGGGCGGGCCGAGCTCCTACAATGAGCAGTTCTTC.

The chain has TRBV4-2 and TRBJ2-7; TRBD2 aligns across 9 bases. The V and J ends lost 0 bases and 1 base, in that order; junction bases with no gene match: 4. This CDR3 spans 16 amino acids. Per the germline V gene, CDR1 is LGHNA and CDR2 is YNFKEQ. The CDR3 coding sequence is TGTGCCAGCAGCCAAGATGGGGCGGGAGGGTCCTACGAGCAGTACTTC. Protein product: CASSQDGAGGSYEQYF.

The rearrangement joins TRBV30 to TRBJ1-4; D gene uncertain. Germline loops: CDR1 GTSNPN, CDR2 SVGIG (reference sequence). Deletions cut 0 bases from V and 7 bases from J, with 9 bases between. The CDR3 extends over 13 amino acids. Here the CDR3 DNA reads TGTGCCTGGAGTGTACTCTCGGGTGAAAAACTGTTTTTT. It specifies CAWSVLSGEKLFF.

The chain carries TRBV5-4 and TRBJ2-7; tentatively, D is TRBD1 (6 bases). Deletions cut 2 bases from V and 2 bases from J, with 11 bases between. The CDR3 is 14 amino acids. Germline loops: CDR1 SGHNT, CDR2 YYREEE (reference sequence). CDR3 amino acids: CASSLQGWAYEQYF. The CDR3 nucleotides are TGTGCCAGCAGCTTACAGGGTTGGGCCTACGAGCAGTACTTC.